What follows are 30 T cell receptor beta chains derived from one specimen sequenced in a study of shared clonotypes between healthy human individuals. The table came from immunoSEQ multiplex PCR; TCRdb's copy has only in-frame clones and leaves some out. In the table there are about 2 million clones, 95% of which are singletons. The sample comprised naive CD4+ T cells sorted from blood. As for subset: CD45RA+ positively selected. The origin of the receptors is a man aged 18 to 29 in good health.

V is TRBV19 and J is TRBJ2-1; D is possibly TRBD1 or TRBD2 (5 bases each). The CDR3 has 18 amino acids. The V end lost 2 bases, the J end lost 4 bases, and 21 bases lay between the germline ends. CDR1 and CDR2 from the germline V gene are LNHDA and SQIVND (reference sequence). Written as DNA, the CDR3 is TGTGCCAGTAGTATACTCCTGAGTGGGACCCTACGTTACAATGAGCAGTTCTTC. It specifies CASSILLSGTLRYNEQFF. Full variable domain (outside the CDR3, taken from reference TRBV19 and TRBJ2-1): DGGITQSPKYLFRKEGQNVTLSCEQNLNHDAMYWYRQDPGQGLRLIYYSQIVNDFQKGDIAEGYSVSREKKESFPLTVTSAQKNPTAFYLCASSILLSGTLRYNEQFFGPGTRLTVL.

The V call is TRBV7-9, the J call TRBJ2-2, with TRBD1 matching over 7 bases. The junction had 8 bases not matched to a gene; V was cut back by 5 bases and J by 5 bases. The CDR3 is 15 amino acids. Germline values: CDR1 SEHNR, CDR2 FQNEAQ (reference sequence). The CDR3 reads CASSPRQGRTGELFF. In DNA form, the CDR3 reads TGTGCCAGCAGCCCTAGACAGGGTCGGACCGGGGAGCTGTTTTTT.

This sequence joins TRBV6-5 and TRBJ1-1; TRBD1 is a possible D gene (5 bases). The length of the CDR3 is 14 residues. Germline V gene sequence: CDR1 MNHEY, CDR2 SVGAGI. Trimming removed 6 bases from V and 4 bases from J, with 15 bases in between. The chain's CDR3 is CASRRGEVFTEAFF. CDR3 DNA sequence: TGTGCCAGCAGGCGGGGGGAGGTTTTCACTGAAGCTTTCTTT.

This chain links TRBV7-9 with TRBJ2-6, with D possibly matching TRBD2 (5 bases). V lost 11 bases and J lost 3, with 17 bases in between. The germline CDR1 and CDR2 sequences are SEHNR and FQNEAQ (reference sequence). This CDR3 contains 15 residues. The CDR3 DNA is TGTGCCCCGGGAAGGGCCGGTAATGGGGCCAACGTCCTGACTTTC. Translation gives CAPGRAGNGANVLTF.

This clone appeared once. This chain links TRBV9 with TRBJ1-3, with D maybe TRBD1 (5 bases). Trimming removed 3 bases at V and 2 bases at J, with 21 bases between. CDR1 SGDLS and CDR2 YYNGEE come from the germline V gene. The CDR3 is 18 residues long. CDR3: CASSAFPTPGVTGNTIYF. Written as DNA, the CDR3 is TGTGCCAGCAGCGCTTTTCCGACCCCGGGGGTCACTGGAAACACCATATATTTT.

The chain links TRBV2 to TRBJ1-4; 9 nucleotides match TRBD1. Trimming at V came to 7 bases and at J to 7 bases, leaving 10 bases not matched to a gene. Germline V gene data show CDR1 as SNHLY and CDR2 as FYNNEI. The CDR3 totals 15 residues. This CDR3 reads CASTREGQGSEKLFF. The CDR3 DNA reads as TGTGCCAGCACAAGGGAGGGACAGGGTAGTGAAAAACTGTTTTTT.

V gene TRBV5-1 combines with J gene TRBJ2-3; no reliable D call. The ends were cut back, 2 bases at V and 1 base at J, with 11 bases in the middle. CDR1 and CDR2 from the germline V gene are SGHRS and YFSETQ. CDR3 length: 15 amino acids. The CDR3 DNA follows: TGCGCCAGCAGCTTTAAGGGTATGGGCACAGATACGCAGTATTTT. Protein: CASSFKGMGTDTQYF.

Points on this clone: The sample carries other DNA sequences with the same CDR3. V usage is TRBV20-1 and J usage is TRBJ1-2; D gene ambiguous. This CDR3 spans 11 amino acids. CDR1 is DFQATT and CDR2 is SNEGSKA in the germline V gene (reference sequence). Trimming pared 3 bases from V and 6 bases from J, leaving 8 bases between. The CDR3 region has the DNA TGCAGTGCTAGGTCCGGTGATGGCTACACCTTC. This sequence encodes CSARSGDGYTF.

The chain couples TRBV9 to TRBJ1-1, with D tentatively TRBD1 (5 bases). With 0 bases removed from V and 5 bases from J, the gap between germline ends came to 17 bases. CDR3 size: 16 residues. CDR1 is SGDLS, CDR2 YYNGEE, per germline. The CDR3 loop is CASSVGEGRGGTEAFF. In DNA form, the CDR3 reads TGTGCCAGCAGCGTAGGTGAAGGGCGGGGCGGGACTGAAGCTTTCTTT.

The rearrangement uses TRBV5-1 and TRBJ2-3; TRBD2 is a possible D gene (6 bases). CDR3 length equals 15 residues. Germline loops: CDR1 SGHRS, CDR2 YFSETQ. V was pared by 7 bases and J by 5 bases, with 20 bases between. CDR3 in amino acids: CASGLASSGQDTQYF. CDR3 DNA sequence: TGCGCCAGCGGCCTTGCAAGTAGCGGCCAAGATACGCAGTATTTT. The complete variable domain, with remaining parts taken from reference TRBV5-1 and TRBJ2-3, reads KAGVTQTPRYLIKTRGQQVTLSCSPISGHRSVSWYQQTPGQGLQFLFEYFSETQRNKGNFPGRFSGRQFSNSRSEMNVSTLELGDSALYLCASGLASSGQDTQYFGPGTRLTVL.

This chain connects TRBV4-1 to TRBJ1-2, with TRBD1 matching over 8 bases. The V and J ends lost 1 base and 4 bases, in that order; junction bases with no gene match: 8. CDR3 length equals 16 residues. CDR1 and CDR2 from the germline V gene are MGHRA and YSYEKL. The DNA of the CDR3 is TGCGCCAGCAGCCAAGGCCCGGACAGGGCTAGCTATGGCTACACCTTC. It codes for CASSQGPDRASYGYTF.

The rearrangement links TRBV5-4 to TRBJ2-7; TRBD1 aligns across 9 bases. Trimming took 1 base from V and 7 from J; bases not matched to a gene: 6. The CDR3 extends over 14 amino acids. Germline values: CDR1 SGHNT, CDR2 YYREEE (reference sequence). The CDR3 DNA sequence: TGTGCCAGCAGCTTGCGACAGGGGGTAGGAGAGCAGTACTTC. Translation: CASSLRQGVGEQYF.

The chain is built from TRBV18 and TRBJ2-1; tentatively, D is TRBD2 (5 bases). Germline V gene lookup returns CDR1 KGHSH and CDR2 LQKENI. The germline V and J ends were trimmed by 3 bases and 3 bases, with 9 bases remaining between them. The CDR3 is 14 residues long. The CDR3: CASSPDGGYNEQFF. DNA for the CDR3: TGTGCCAGCTCACCCGATGGAGGCTACAATGAGCAGTTCTTC.

The J gene is TRBJ2-5, the V gene TRBV10-3, with TRBD2 identical over 8 bases. There are 16 residues in the CDR3. V lost 2 bases and J lost 5; bases outside the gene matches: 10. Germline loops: CDR1 ENHRY, CDR2 SYGVKD. The CDR3 here is CAISESGRELFETQYF. CDR3 sequence (DNA): TGTGCCATCAGTGAGAGCGGGAGAGAGCTGTTTGAGACCCAGTACTTC.

This chain links TRBV21-1 with TRBJ2-7; TRBD2 reflects the table's D call only, with no check against the DNA. TRBV21-1 is tagged as a pseudogene. This CDR3 contains 15 residues. The DNA of the CDR3 is TGTGCCAGCAGCACTAGCGGGAGCCTTTTTTACGAGCAGTACTTC. Its protein product is CASSTSGSLFYEQYF.

The chain is built from TRBV6-5 and TRBJ1-4, with a weak D call TRBD1 (6 bases). This CDR3 spans 16 amino acids. The germline V gene encodes CDR1 MNHEY and CDR2 SVGAGI. Trimming cost V 3 bases and J 10 bases, with 21 bases left between them. The CDR3 spells CASSYSEPGASGKLFF. The CDR3 DNA reads TGTGCCAGCAGTTATTCCGAACCGGGGGCGAGTGGAAAACTGTTTTTT.

The chain is built from TRBV19 and TRBJ2-3, with 9 positions matching TRBD2. The CDR3 is 15 residues long. Germline V gene data show CDR1 as LNHDA and CDR2 as SQIVND (reference sequence). V lost 4 bases, J lost 3 bases, and 5 bases stayed unmatched. The CDR3 is CASSNSGRLTDTQYF. CDR3 bases: TGTGCCAGTAGTAATAGCGGGAGACTAACAGATACGCAGTATTTT.

The genes are TRBV6-1 and TRBJ2-7; TRBD1 matches at 10 bases. In germline, CDR1 is MNHNS, CDR2 SASEGT. V was clipped by 4 bases and J by 4 bases; unmatched bases: 4. CDR3 size: 14 residues. CDR3 loop: CASSATGGWYEQYF. The CDR3 nucleotides are TGTGCCAGCAGTGCGACAGGGGGCTGGTACGAGCAGTACTTC.

The J gene is TRBJ1-1, the V gene TRBV7-2; perhaps TRBD1 as D (5 bases). The CDR3 length is 15 residues. The germline gives CDR1 SGHTA, CDR2 FQGNSA. Between the trimmed V and J ends, which lost 5 bases and 0 bases, there was a span of 13 bases. The CDR3 DNA reads as TGTGCCAGCAGCCCCCAGACAGCCTTGAACACTGAAGCTTTCTTT. It translates to CASSPQTALNTEAFF.

This chain joins TRBV2 and TRBJ2-7; unclear D gene. Deletions cut 5 bases from V and 6 bases from J, with 20 bases between. This CDR3 is 15 amino acids long. In germline, CDR1 is SNHLY, CDR2 FYNNEI. This CDR3 is CASSPIAGIEAEQYF. The CDR3 region has the DNA TGTGCCAGCAGTCCTATAGCCGGAATTGAGGCCGAGCAGTACTTC.

Turning to this clone: The sample has other DNA sequences that encode this CDR3 too. V usage is TRBV30 and J usage is TRBJ2-4; D unresolved. Per germline, CDR1 GTSNPN and CDR2 SVGIG (reference sequence). The length of the CDR3 is 15 residues. V lost 0 bases to trimming and J lost 0 bases, with 9 bases between them. Written as DNA, the CDR3 is TGTGCCTGGAGTGTCCCGGAGCTAGCCAAAAACATTCAGTACTTC. As protein: CAWSVPELAKNIQYF.

This sequence joins TRBV29-1 and TRBJ2-7; no clear D gene. Trimming shortened V by 8 bases and J by 0 bases, and 11 bases separated the two germline ends. CDR3 length: 12 amino acids. CDR1 is SQVTM and CDR2 is ANQGSEA in the germline V gene. The CDR3 sequence is CSFTGSSYEQYF. The CDR3 DNA reads as TGCAGCTTTACGGGTAGCTCCTACGAGCAGTACTTC.

V is TRBV5-1 and J is TRBJ1-4; no clear D. V was pared by 4 bases and J by 7 bases, with 11 bases between. Germline values: CDR1 SGHRS, CDR2 YFSETQ. The CDR3 runs to 13 residues. The CDR3 loop is CASSPDSVEKLFF. DNA of the CDR3: TGCGCCAGCAGCCCGGACTCGGTTGAAAAACTGTTTTTT.

The gene calls are TRBV29-1 and TRBJ2-4, with D perhaps TRBD1 (5 bases). The CDR3 extends over 15 amino acids. The germline gives CDR1 SQVTM, CDR2 ANQGSEA. Trimming cost V 0 bases and J 3 bases, with 12 bases left between them. As DNA, the CDR3 is TGCAGCGTTGAAGATCGACAGTCAGGCAAAAACATTCAGTACTTC. This codes for CSVEDRQSGKNIQYF.

This clone was picked up one time. This chain joins TRBV6-5 and TRBJ1-4; D is undetermined. The germline CDR1 and CDR2 sequences are MNHEY and SVGAGI. The CDR3 loop spans 15 amino acids. V shed 0 bases and J shed 11 bases, with 16 bases lying between them. This CDR3 is CASSYSGEYSKKLFF. The CDR3 DNA reads as TGTGCCAGCAGTTACTCCGGGGAATATTCGAAGAAACTGTTTTTT.

The V and J genes are TRBV30 and TRBJ2-7; D perhaps matches TRBD1 (6 bases). The CDR3 spans 13 residues. Trimming cost V 2 bases and J 4 bases, with 12 bases left between them. Germline V gene lookup returns CDR1 GTSNPN and CDR2 SVGIG (reference sequence). The CDR3 DNA sequence: TGTGCCTGGAGTCTTCAGGGGCCTTACGAGCAGTACTTC. Its protein is CAWSLQGPYEQYF.

The V call is TRBV9, the J call TRBJ2-4, with unresolved D. The V gene's germline CDR1 is SGDLS and CDR2 YYNGEE. V gave up 0 bases and J gave up 3 bases, with 7 bases separating them. The CDR3 covers 14 residues. CDR3 residues: CASSVGGIKNIQYF. The CDR3 coding sequence is TGTGCCAGCAGCGTAGGTGGTATCAAAAACATTCAGTACTTC. Together with reference TRBV9 and TRBJ2-4, the CDR3 gives the full variable domain: DSGVTQTPKHLITATGQRVTLRCSPRSGDLSVYWYQQSLDQGLQFLIQYYNGEERAKGNILERFSAQQFPDLHSELNLSSLELGDSALYFCASSVGGIKNIQYFGAGTRLSVL.

V usage is TRBV6-5 and J usage is TRBJ1-1; D uncertain. The CDR3 sequence is 14 residues long. CDR1 is MNHEY and CDR2 is SVGAGI in the germline V gene. V lost 7 bases and J 5 bases, leaving 17 bases between the germline ends. This CDR3 reads CASTLGGGSTEAFF. In DNA, the CDR3 is TGTGCCAGCACCCTGGGAGGTGGATCAACTGAAGCTTTCTTT.

This clone was picked up one time. The genes are TRBV7-9 and TRBJ2-2, with TRBD2 matching over 7 bases. The CDR3 extends over 16 amino acids. Germline CDR1 SEHNR, CDR2 FQNEAQ (reference sequence). Losses at the gene ends were 5 bases for V and 0 bases for J; bases not matched to a gene: 6. The CDR3 DNA reads TGTGCCAGCAGCCTCCGAAGCGGGACGAACACCGGGGAGCTGTTTTTT. The encoded protein is CASSLRSGTNTGELFF.

The rearrangement joins TRBV6-1 to TRBJ2-3, with TRBD2 matching over 11 bases. V was clipped by 8 bases and J by 4 bases; unmatched bases: 2. The CDR3 runs 13 residues. Per the germline V gene, CDR1 is MNHNS and CDR2 is SASEGT. The CDR3 DNA sequence: TGTGCCAGCGAACTAGCGGGGGCAGATACGCAGTATTTT. This codes for CASELAGADTQYF.